The source of this T cell receptor (beta chain) is a study of CD8 T cells in ankylosing spondylitis. General study findings and limits: Several highly homologous variants formed a TCR beta motif that appeared characteristic of ankylosing spondylitis blood.

Note on this clonotype: What it binds is not known.

Using its own MiXCR run on the 5' RACE reads, TCRdb lists one record per CDR3 protein. Altogether hundreds of thousands of distinct CDR3 sequences are present, 17% being singletons, with the ten largest covering 0.95% to 1.1%. Trimming cost V 0 bases and J 4 bases, with 16 bases left between them. This CDR3 has 17 residues. The germline CDR1 and CDR2 sequences are LGHDT and YNNKEL (reference sequence). V gene TRBV3-1 combines with J gene TRBJ2-1, with D unresolved. What was sequenced was blood, either unsorted or a sorted T cell fraction (not recorded which). The clonotype was recovered from a male donor with ankylosing spondylitis. The CDR3 loop is CASSQEADGSLYNEQFF. CDR3 bases: TGTGCCAGCAGCCAAGAGGCGGACGGCAGCCTATACAATGAGCAGTTCTTC.